The clone carrying this TCR beta chain was counted only a few times. The data belong to a study of spatial heterogeneity in lung cancer. About the study: The approximately 77 donors had untreated early-stage non-small cell lung cancer. Available PBMC from follow-up, collected a median of roughly 26 months after resection, underwent sequencing. As counted in raw reads, each unique TCR and UMI combination appeared more than ten times on average.

MiXCR, applied by TCRdb to the 5' RACE reads, yields one record per CDR3 protein. The sample shows around 110,000 distinct CDR3 sequences, 10% to 15% of them seen only once. Indicated time point: blood at routine non-recurrence follow-up after resection. The sequenced material consisted of unsorted whole RNA from tumor, nontumor lung or frozen PBMC. This CDR3 comprises 12 residues. Trimming took off 8 bases at V and 7 bases at J, with 12 bases between the two ends. CDR1 is MDHEN, CDR2 SYDVKM, per germline. The chain recombines TRBV28 with TRBJ2-4; D remains ambiguous. Sample: PBMCs, taken at follow-up. This clonotype originated in a male donor with early-stage non-small cell lung cancer. CDR3 bases: TGTGCCAGCCCGGGTGAGGCGAACATTCAGTACTTC. This encodes CASPGEANIQYF.